The T cell receptor beta chain described here comes from a study of blood T cell repertoires in COVID-19. Study-wide background: Acute and convalescent COVID-19 specimens originated in the United States, Italy and Spain.

Repertoires were generated with immunoSEQ multiplex PCR, while TCRdb's copy carries only in-frame clones and drops some. The data hold a few hundred thousand clones, with approximately 90% observed a single time. Germline loops: CDR1 LNHDA, CDR2 SQIVND (reference sequence). There are 13 residues in the CDR3. Deletions cut 4 bases from V and 9 bases from J, with 13 bases between. The V call is TRBV19, the J call TRBJ2-1, with D perhaps TRBD2 (6 bases). This sequence originates from a man in his late teens or twenties with active or convalescent COVID-19. Sequenced material: peripheral blood. CDR3 loop: CASSTGLYGEQFF. The CDR3 DNA reads as TGTGCCAGTAGTACGGGACTTTACGGTGAGCAGTTCTTC.